Described below is a single T cell receptor beta chain sequence and its context. Its antigen is still unknown. The sample belongs to a study of beta chain features in type 1 diabetes. Sequenced material consisted of expressed TCRB transcripts (all of the isolated RNA was reverse transcribed). Generated by immunoSEQ multiplex PCR, the TCRdb table keeps only in-frame clones and is missing some. The sample includes hundreds of thousands of clones, roughly an eighth of them seen just once. Study findings and constraints: People with Type 1 diabetes carried modestly yet significantly shorter TCRB CDR3s in all four CD4+ subsets.

Sorted populations all exceeded 95% purity. Material for sequencing was naive CD4+ T cells from blood. The clonotype originates from a man younger than 35 with type 1 diabetes.

The CDR3 here is CASSFPGTEETQYF. The CDR3, as DNA: TGTGCCAGCAGCTTCCCCGGGACAGAAGAGACCCAGTACTTC. The chain employs TRBV7-8 and TRBJ2-5, with 7 bases identical to TRBD1. The CDR3 has 14 residues. Germline V lookup: CDR1 SGHVS, CDR2 FQNEAQ. Trimming removed 3 bases from V and 3 bases from J; junction bases left unmatched: 4.